Listed below are T cell receptor beta chains from one sample, sequenced in a study of blood T cell repertoires in COVID-19. Assay used: immunoSEQ multiplex PCR; TCRdb lists only in-frame clones, some missing. The repertoire holds 95,000 to 150,000 clones, with 80% to 90% as singletons. What was sequenced was peripheral blood. These receptors were collected from a woman in her 70s with acute or convalescent COVID-19. The CDR3 runs from the conserved cysteine through the conserved F or W. D genes are given only for firm matches. The size field is filled for only some rows; it gives once, few, many or a size class.

V gene,D gene,clone size,J gene,CDR3 DNA,CDR3 protein
TRBV7-9,TRBD1,NA,TRBJ1-5,TGTGCCAGCAGCCGGACAGGGAATCAGCCCCAGCATTTT,CASSRTGNQPQHF
TRBV18,TRBD1,NA,TRBJ1-2,TGTGCCAGCTCACCAGATACAGGGGACTACTATGGCTACACCTTC,CASSPDTGDYYGYTF
TRBV11-2,TRBD1,once,TRBJ2-7,TGTGCCAGCAGCCCCGGACAGGGTATCTCCTACGAGCAGTACTTC,CASSPGQGISYEQYF
TRBV28,TRBD1,once,TRBJ1-2,TGTGCCAGCAGTTTGGGACAGAACTATGGCTACACCTTC,CASSLGQNYGYTF
TRBV19,NA,once,TRBJ1-2,TGTGCCAGTAGTTCCCCGAACGCAGCGGAATTCTATGGCTACACCTTC,CASSSPNAAEFYGYTF
TRBV6-5,NA,NA,TRBJ1-2,TGTGCCAGCAGTTACCGCTACGGACAGAACTATGGCTACACCTTC,CASSYRYGQNYGYTF
TRBV29-1,TRBD1,few,TRBJ1-2,TGCAGCGTTGAAGAGAGGGACAGGGGTAACTATGGCTACACCTTC,CSVEERDRGNYGYTF
TRBV19,TRBD1,NA,TRBJ2-1,TGTGCCAGTTTACCTGGACAGGGGGGGAATGAGCAGTTCTTC,CASLPGQGGNEQFF
TRBV4-2,TRBD1,NA,TRBJ2-2,TGTGCCAGCAGCCATCCAGACAGGGTGACCGGGGAGCTGTTTTTT,CASSHPDRVTGELFF
TRBV5-4,NA,NA,TRBJ2-5,TGTGCCAGCAGTCTAGGGAGGTACCAAGAGACCCAGTACTTC,CASSLGRYQETQYF
TRBV5-1,TRBD1,NA,TRBJ2-5,TGCGCCAGTCCGGACAGGGGGTATGAGACCCAGTACTTC,CASPDRGYETQYF
TRBV11-2,TRBD2,once,TRBJ2-2,TGTGCCAGCAGCTCAAACCACGGAGCGGGGGCGACCGGGGAGCTGTTTTTT,CASSSNHGAGATGELFF
TRBV6-1,NA,NA,TRBJ1-2,TGTGCCAGCAGTGAAAGTCTAGCGGCAGTTTATGGCTACACCTTC,CASSESLAAVYGYTF
TRBV5-1,NA,NA,TRBJ1-1,TGCGCCAGCAGCTTCGCGGGGGCCACTGAAGCTTTCTTT,CASSFAGATEAFF
TRBV28,NA,NA,TRBJ1-6,TGTGCCAGCAGTCCCCCGGGGTTCTCCTATAATTCACCCCTCCACTTT,CASSPPGFSYNSPLHF
TRBV4-1,NA,NA,TRBJ2-6,TGCGCCAGCAGCCAAGGATCAGGGGCTGGGGCCAACGTCCTGACTTTC,CASSQGSGAGANVLTF
TRBV7-2,NA,NA,TRBJ1-2,TGTGCCAGCAGCTTTTCTCTAGCGACCTATGGCTACACCTTC,CASSFSLATYGYTF
TRBV2,TRBD2,NA,TRBJ2-1,TGTGCCAGCAGTGAACGGTCGGGAGGGGGAAATGAGCAGTTCTTC,CASSERSGGGNEQFF
TRBV6-5,TRBD1,NA,TRBJ1-5,TGTGCCAGCAGGGAGACAGGGTTAAATCAGCCCCAGCATTTT,CASRETGLNQPQHF
TRBV6-4,TRBD2,NA,TRBJ2-3,TGTGCCAGCAGTGCCACTAGCGGAGCCCAGACGCAGTATTTT,CASSATSGAQTQYF
TRBV4-1,NA,NA,TRBJ1-4,TGCGCCAGCAGCCAAGCCTCCGGGACGGTAGCGGTAAAACTGTTTTTT,CASSQASGTVAVKLFF
TRBV11-3,NA,NA,TRBJ1-1,TGTGCCAGCAGCCCTAATCCGGGTACTGAAGCTTTCTTT,CASSPNPGTEAFF
TRBV6-5,NA,NA,TRBJ1-2,TGTGCCAGCAGGGAGGGGTCCTCCTATGGCTACACCTTC,CASREGSSYGYTF
TRBV6-1,NA,NA,TRBJ2-1,TGTGCCAGCAGTGAAGGAGGCTCGAGGAACAATGAGCAGTTCTTC,CASSEGGSRNNEQFF
TRBV3-1/TRBV3-2,TRBD2,NA,TRBJ2-1,TGTGCCAGCAGACCTGGGACTAGCGGGGGTCCCAATGAGCAGTTCTTC,CASRPGTSGGPNEQFF
TRBV7-8,TRBD2,NA,TRBJ2-7,TGTGCCAGCAGCATTAGCGGGGGGAACTACGAGCAGTACTTC,CASSISGGNYEQYF
TRBV28,TRBD1,few,TRBJ1-6,TGTGCCAGCAGTTTGACAGGGAACTATAATTCACCCCTCCACTTT,CASSLTGNYNSPLHF
TRBV27,TRBD1,NA,TRBJ2-2,TGTGCCAGCAGTGGCCGGACAGGAGACACCGGGGAGCTGTTTTTT,CASSGRTGDTGELFF
TRBV6-1,NA,once,TRBJ1-1,TGTGCCAGCAGTGACAATCGTCCGCGAGGTTTCTTT,CASSDNRPRGFF
TRBV2,NA,NA,TRBJ1-5,TGTGCCAGCAGTGGAATTCAGGGATGGGATCAGCCCCAGCATTTT,CASSGIQGWDQPQHF
TRBV11-2,TRBD1,NA,TRBJ1-3,TGTGCCAGCAGCCCGAGACAGGGCTCTGGAAACACCATATATTTT,CASSPRQGSGNTIYF
TRBV12-3/TRBV12-4,NA,NA,TRBJ2-7,TGTGCCAGCAGCCTTCAACAGTACGAGCAGTACTTC,CASSLQQYEQYF
TRBV9,TRBD1,NA,TRBJ2-2,TGTGCCAGCAGCGCAGGGACAGCGAACACCGGGGAGCTGTTTTTT,CASSAGTANTGELFF
TRBV13,TRBD2,NA,TRBJ2-5,TGTGCCAGCAGCTTGGCGGGGGAGGGGACCCAGTACTTC,CASSLAGEGTQYF
TRBV18,TRBD1,NA,TRBJ1-1,TGTGCCAGCTCACCACCGGGACAGGGCGATTCTTTCTTT,CASSPPGQGDSFF
TRBV28,TRBD1,few,TRBJ1-2,TGTGCCAGCAGTCCCCCGGGACAGATCTATGGCTACACCTTC,CASSPPGQIYGYTF
TRBV2,NA,NA,TRBJ1-6,TGTGCCAGCTTCAGGGTCGGGAATTCACCCCTCCACTTT,CASFRVGNSPLHF
TRBV11-2,NA,NA,TRBJ2-5,TGTGCCAGCAGCCTTCAGCGCCAAGAGACCCAGTACTTC,CASSLQRQETQYF
TRBV29-1,NA,NA,TRBJ1-2,TGCAGCGTACAGGGAGCCTATGGCTACACCTTC,CSVQGAYGYTF
TRBV19,NA,NA,TRBJ1-3,TGTGCCAGTTCTCTTCCAAACACCATATATTTT,CASSLPNTIYF
TRBV12-3/TRBV12-4,NA,NA,TRBJ1-1,TGTGCCAGCCGATGGGGGGACGAAGCTTTCTTT,CASRWGDEAFF
TRBV27,TRBD1,NA,TRBJ2-7,TGTGCCAGTGGCCGGACAGGGTCCTACGAGCAGTACTTC,CASGRTGSYEQYF
TRBV12-3/TRBV12-4,NA,NA,TRBJ2-3,TGTGCCAGCGGATTGGAGACAGATACGCAGTATTTT,CASGLETDTQYF
TRBV6-2/TRBV6-3,NA,NA,TRBJ2-2,TGTGCCAGCAGCATAGCGAACACCGGGGAGCTGTTTTTT,CASSIANTGELFF
TRBV28,TRBD1,NA,TRBJ1-2,TGTGCCAGCAGTCCCCCGGGACAGGGTGGCTACACCTTC,CASSPPGQGGYTF
TRBV7-6,NA,NA,TRBJ2-1,TGTGCCAGCAGCTCGCCCTTGGGACACCCAAACAATGAGCAGTTCTTC,CASSSPLGHPNNEQFF